This T cell receptor (beta chain) stems from a study of T-cell memory formation after mild COVID-19. Study findings and constraints: Second-wave clones peaking on day 37 lacked confirmed SARS-CoV-2 specificity.

This clonotype showed up just a few times. Antigen unknown. TCRdb recomputed calls from the 5' RACE reads with MiXCR, one row per CDR3 protein. This sample has a few hundred thousand distinct CDR3 sequences, with 15% to 20% found just once. Material: PBMCs or a T cell subset sorted from them (not recorded which). The sequence derives from a man between 18 and 35 years old who had mild COVID-19 (a few samples of this study predate the infection). Cell type and time point are not known.

This CDR3 is CASSLRHLGDTIYF. The CDR3 DNA sequence: TGTGCCAGCAGCTTAAGACACCTAGGGGACACCATATATTTT. The V call is TRBV12-3 or TRBV12-4, the J call TRBJ1-3, with D perhaps TRBD1 (5 bases). The CDR3 contains 14 residues. V was trimmed by 6 bases and J by 8 bases, leaving 17 bases between them.